This T cell receptor (beta chain) appears in the sequencing data of a study of blood T cells in healthy people across ages. Looked up from germline, CDR1 is SEHNR and CDR2 is FQNEAQ (reference sequence). The CDR3 extends over 13 amino acids. Between the trimmed V and J ends, which lost 0 bases and 0 bases, there was a span of 2 bases. Primed by a sample-barcoded 5' primer and a J-beta primer mix, a second PCR proceeded for 7 to 11 cycles. TCRdb passed the 5' RACE reads through MiXCR, listing each CDR3 protein once. The data show roughly 2 million distinct CDR3 sequences, with around 50% seen just once and around 2.1% held by the top ten. This clonotype showed up many times.

Sequencing used blood. The chain is built from TRBV7-9 and TRBJ2-5; D remains unclear. The sequence derives from a middle-aged woman in good health. The chain's CDR3 is CASSLANQETQYF. In DNA form, the CDR3 reads TGTGCCAGCAGCTTAGCCAACCAAGAGACCCAGTACTTC.